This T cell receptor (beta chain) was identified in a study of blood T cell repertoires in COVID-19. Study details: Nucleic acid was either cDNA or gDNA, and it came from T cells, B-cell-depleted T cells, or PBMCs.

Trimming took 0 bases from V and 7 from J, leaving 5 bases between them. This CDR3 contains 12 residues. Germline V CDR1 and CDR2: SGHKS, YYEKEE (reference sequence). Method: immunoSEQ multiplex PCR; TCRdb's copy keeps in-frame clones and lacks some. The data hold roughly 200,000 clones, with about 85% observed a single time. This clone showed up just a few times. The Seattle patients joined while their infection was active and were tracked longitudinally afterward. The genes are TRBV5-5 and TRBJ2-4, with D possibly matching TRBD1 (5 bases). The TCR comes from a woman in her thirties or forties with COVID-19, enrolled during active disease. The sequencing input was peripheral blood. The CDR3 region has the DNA TGTGCCAGCAGCTTGGAGGGGAACATTCAGTACTTC. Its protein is CASSLEGNIQYF.